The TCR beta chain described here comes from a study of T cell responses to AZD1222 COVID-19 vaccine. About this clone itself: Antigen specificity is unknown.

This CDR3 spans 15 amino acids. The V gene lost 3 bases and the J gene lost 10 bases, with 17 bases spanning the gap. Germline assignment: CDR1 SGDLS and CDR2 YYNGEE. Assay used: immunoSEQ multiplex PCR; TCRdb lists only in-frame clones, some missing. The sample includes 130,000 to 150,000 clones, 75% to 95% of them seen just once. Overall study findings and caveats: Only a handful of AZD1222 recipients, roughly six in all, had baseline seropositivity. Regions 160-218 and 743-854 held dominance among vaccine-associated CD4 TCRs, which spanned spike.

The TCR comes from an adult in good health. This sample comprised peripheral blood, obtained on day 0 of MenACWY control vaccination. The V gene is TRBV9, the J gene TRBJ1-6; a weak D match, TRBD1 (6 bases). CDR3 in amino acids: CASSARGQGWSPLHF. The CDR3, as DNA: TGTGCCAGCAGCGCTCGGGGGCAGGGATGGTCACCCCTCCACTTT. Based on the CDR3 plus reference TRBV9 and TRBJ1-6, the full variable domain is DSGVTQTPKHLITATGQRVTLRCSPRSGDLSVYWYQQSLDQGLQFLIQYYNGEERAKGNILERFSAQQFPDLHSELNLSSLELGDSALYFCASSARGQGWSPLHFGNGTRLTVT.